Following are 8 T cell receptor beta chains from one sample sequenced in a study of HIV-infected patients and healthy controls. Whole blood was used without fractionation, so all unsorted peripheral T cells were included. Alpha and beta constant-region primers primed reverse transcription of around 0.5 ug RNA. Each of the alpha and beta chains got its own library through chain-specific third strand synthesis with indices. TCRdb re-called the 5' RACE reads through MiXCR, storing one row per CDR3 protein. The sample includes around 13,000 distinct CDR3 sequences, roughly a tenth of them seen just once. Sequenced: blood. All receptors derive from an adult in good health.

By share, this clonotype ranks as medium-sized. V gene TRBV6-1 combines with J gene TRBJ2-4, with D possibly matching TRBD2 (5 bases). From germline, CDR1 is MNHNS and CDR2 SASEGT. V was shortened by 5 bases and J by 2 bases, with 13 bases between the two germline ends. The CDR3 has 15 amino acids. The CDR3 loop is CASSYSEDTKNIQYF. Here the CDR3 DNA reads TGTGCCAGCAGTTATAGCGAGGATACCAAAAACATTCAGTACTTC.

By its share, this clonotype is medium-sized. This rearrangement joins TRBV25-1 to TRBJ2-3; D is perhaps TRBD1 (5 bases). Trimming took off 1 base at V and 10 bases at J, with 9 bases between the two ends. Germline CDR1 and CDR2: MGHDK and SYGVNS. The length of the CDR3 is 12 residues. CDR3 amino acids: CASSESDSAQYF. The CDR3 DNA reads TGTGCCAGCAGTGAATCCGACAGCGCGCAGTATTTT.

By share of the sample, this clonotype is medium-sized (0.01 to 0.1%). The rearrangement links TRBV6-6 to TRBJ1-5, with a tentative D call TRBD1 (6 bases). The CDR3 covers 14 residues. Germline lookup yields CDR1 MNHNY and CDR2 SVGAGI (reference sequence). Trimming stripped 6 bases from V and 2 bases from J, with 11 bases between. CDR3 protein: CASSPRQGNQPQHF. The CDR3 bases are TGTGCCAGCAGCCCGAGACAGGGCAATCAGCCCCAGCATTTT.

This clonotype was seen ten or more times. The chain carries TRBV6-5 and TRBJ2-5, with D maybe TRBD1 (6 bases). CDR1 is MNHEY and CDR2 is SVGAGI in the germline V gene. V was trimmed by 5 bases and J by 0 bases, leaving 10 bases between them. The CDR3 runs to 14 residues. CDR3 residues: CASSGRGYQETQYF. CDR3 DNA: TGTGCCAGCAGTGGAAGGGGGTACCAAGAGACCCAGTACTTC.

This clonotype qualifies as medium-sized. The chain has TRBV12-3 or TRBV12-4 and TRBJ2-1, with D possibly TRBD1 on 6 matching bases. The length of the CDR3 is 14 residues. V dropped 3 bases and J dropped 7 bases, with 13 bases sitting between them. CDR3 nucleotide sequence: TGTGCCAGCAGTTTTCTCCCGGGACAAAATGAGCAGTTCTTC. Protein product: CASSFLPGQNEQFF.

This clonotype came up many times. The V gene is TRBV6-2 or TRBV6-3, the J gene TRBJ1-5, with D hard to call. The CDR3 totals 15 residues. V lost 5 bases to trimming and J lost 6 bases, with 17 bases between them. Germline CDR1 is MNHEY and CDR2 is SVGEGT. The CDR3 region has the DNA TGTGCCAGCAGTCCAACGGACGATTCAGTTCAGCCCCAGCATTTT. As protein: CASSPTDDSVQPQHF.

By share, this clonotype ranks as medium-sized. The chain couples TRBV5-5 to TRBJ2-1; D possibly corresponds to TRBD2 (5 bases). V was cut by 2 bases and J by 3 bases, with 21 bases left in between. CDR1 is SGHKS and CDR2 is YYEKEE in the germline V gene (reference sequence). The CDR3 is 18 amino acids. For the CDR3, the DNA is TGTGCCAGCAGCTTATTTGTGGGAGTAGGTAGTGGCTACAATGAGCAGTTCTTC. Translation: CASSLFVGVGSGYNEQFF.

Notes on this clonotype: A read error is possible here, since a much larger clone lies one base away. V is TRBV6-6 and J is TRBJ2-7, with TRBD2 matching 9 bases. CDR1 MNHNY and CDR2 SVGAGI come from the germline V gene (reference sequence). The CDR3 sequence is 15 residues long. The CDR3 is CASKPKASGNHERYF. CDR3 nucleotide sequence: TGTGCCAGCAAGCCGAAGGCTAGCGGGAACCACGAGCGGTACTTC.